This T cell receptor beta chain was identified in a study of T cell changes during pregnancy in multiple sclerosis. Sequencing used immunoSEQ multiplex PCR; TCRdb keeps in-frame clones, though not all of them. The sample consists of 100,000 to 130,000 clones, just under 95% of them appearing once. There are 14 residues in the CDR3. Looked up from germline, CDR1 is SGHNT and CDR2 is YENEEA. V gave up 6 bases and J gave up 1 base, with 9 bases separating them. The sequencing used peripheral blood, collected in the third trimester of pregnancy. The sequence was obtained from a female donor in good health, enrolled as a control in a pregnancy study. The chain combines TRBV11-3 with TRBJ2-2; perhaps TRBD2 as D (5 bases). The CDR3 DNA sequence: TGTGCCAGCAGGCCGGGGAAGAACACCGGGGAGCTGTTTTTT. It specifies CASRPGKNTGELFF.